The 29 T cell receptor beta chains listed next were all sequenced from one sample in a study of T-cell reconstitution after alpha-beta-depleted transplantation in children (dated by TCRdb to 2016 to 2018). The meaning of the sample's time point label: day 60 (about 2 months) after transplantation. The sample's treatment or condition, from its label and the paper: allogeneic hematopoietic cell transplantation with graft depleted of TCRalphabeta T cells and CD19 B cells. The library came from PCR. Sequencing took place on an Illumina HiSeq 2500. To normalize quantification of the TCRbeta repertoire, the TCR libraries were built with molecular barcoding that relied on unique molecular identifiers. Through fastp at Q25 and MiXCR, TCRdb rebuilt clones from the public reads, retaining in-frame beta chains. Records with the same CDR3 protein are collapsed into one entry carrying the most frequent genes and DNA. The sample profile shows tens of thousands of distinct CDR3 sequences; over 4.5% of them were found once. Around 30% of the sample comes from the top ten.

The material was PBMCs, mostly from graft donor cells, obtained 60 days after TCRalphabeta/CD19-depleted stem cell transplant. These receptors were obtained from a female patient under 10 years old who had a stem cell transplant for aplastic anemia, so the T cells may come from the graft donor.

This clonotype was seen repeatedly, ten times or more. V gene TRBV28 combines with J gene TRBJ2-7; 8 bases map to TRBD1. Germline assignment: CDR1 MDHEN and CDR2 SYDVKM. The V and J ends lost 10 bases and 0 bases, in that order; junction bases with no gene match: 5. There are 13 residues in the CDR3. The CDR3, as DNA: TGTGCCACAACAGGGGGAAGCTCCTACGAGCAGTACTTC. It specifies CATTGGSSYEQYF.

In this sample, this clonotype turned up many times. The chain is built from TRBV4-3 and TRBJ2-3; D is unresolved. CDR3 length equals 16 residues. Germline lookup yields CDR1 LGHNA and CDR2 YSLEER. With 0 bases removed from V and 1 base from J, the gap between germline ends came to 11 bases. CDR3 in amino acids: CASSQDRPTGTDTQYF. In DNA, the CDR3 is TGCGCCAGCAGCCAAGATCGGCCTACCGGCACAGATACGCAGTATTTT.

There are many counts of this clonotype. This chain connects TRBV20-1 to TRBJ2-3; D not certain. Looked up from germline, CDR1 is DFQATT and CDR2 is SNEGSKA (reference sequence). The CDR3 has 12 residues. Trimming removed 7 bases from V and 3 bases from J, with 11 bases in between. The CDR3, as DNA: TGCAGTGGACTCTTCGGGACAGATACGCAGTATTTT. This translates into CSGLFGTDTQYF.

This clonotype came up many times. J is TRBJ2-7 and V is TRBV20-1; D remains unclear. The CDR3 consists of 11 residues. The ends were cut back, 6 bases at V and 3 bases at J, with 9 bases in the middle. Germline lookup yields CDR1 DFQATT and CDR2 SNEGSKA (reference sequence). The CDR3 nucleotides read TGCAGTGCCATAGGCGACTACGAGCAGTACTTC. This translates into CSAIGDYEQYF.

This clonotype was recorded at least ten times. The chain recombines TRBV28 with TRBJ2-3; D call uncertain. The V and J ends lost 2 bases and 1 base respectively, with 10 bases between them. The CDR3 length is 15 residues. CDR1 and CDR2 (germline): MDHEN, SYDVKM. In DNA form, the CDR3 reads TGTGCCAGCAGTTTAAAACCAACTGGCACAGATACGCAGTATTTT. This codes for CASSLKPTGTDTQYF.

This clonotype was counted at least ten times. The chain is built from TRBV20-1 and TRBJ2-2; D is unclear. Between the trimmed V and J ends, which lost 1 base and 7 bases, there was a span of 13 bases. Germline CDR1 DFQATT, CDR2 SNEGSKA (reference sequence). This CDR3 contains 14 residues. CDR3 in DNA: TGCAGTGCTAGAGGGCCTGGGTACGGCGGGGAGCTGTTTTTT. As protein: CSARGPGYGGELFF.

This clonotype was recorded at least ten times. J is TRBJ2-5 and V is TRBV6-5; weak D call: TRBD1 (6 bases). CDR3 size: 12 residues. Germline V gene sequence: CDR1 MNHEY, CDR2 SVGAGI. Between the trimmed V and J ends, which lost 8 bases and 5 bases, there was a span of 12 bases. This CDR3 is CASRGGRETQYF. The CDR3 DNA is TGTGCCAGCCGAGGGGGACGGGAGACCCAGTACTTC.

V usage is TRBV20-1 and J usage is TRBJ1-2; no clear D. The CDR3 is 13 amino acids. The V and J ends lost 6 bases and 4 bases respectively, with 15 bases between them. The germline V gene encodes CDR1 DFQATT and CDR2 SNEGSKA (reference sequence). The CDR3 DNA reads TGCAGTGCCTCCGGCCGACGGTCCTATGGCTACACCTTC. It is translated as CSASGRRSYGYTF.

This clonotype was counted at least ten times. The gene calls are TRBV5-6 and TRBJ2-1, with 8 bases lining up with TRBD1. The CDR3 is made up of 13 amino acids. The germline gives CDR1 SGHDT, CDR2 YYEEEE. J was trimmed by 8 bases and V by 0 bases; bases with no gene match: 1. The CDR3 DNA follows: TGTGCCAGCAGCTTGGCAGGGGGCTATGAGCAGTTCTTC. Translated, it gives CASSLAGGYEQFF. The complete variable domain, with remaining parts taken from reference TRBV5-6 and TRBJ2-1, reads DAGVTQSPTHLIKTRGQQVTLRCSPKSGHDTVSWYQQALGQGPQFIFQYYEEEERQRGNFPDRFSGHQFPNYSSELNVNALLLGDSALYLCASSLAGGYEQFFGPGTRLTVL.

The chain uses TRBV18 and TRBJ2-5; 7 nucleotides align to TRBD1. Germline lookup yields CDR1 KGHSH and CDR2 LQKENI. Trimming took 3 bases from V and 4 from J; bases not matched to a gene: 5. The CDR3 covers 14 residues. This CDR3 is CASSPRQGIETQYF. The DNA for the CDR3 is TGTGCCAGCTCACCTCGACAGGGAATAGAGACCCAGTACTTC.

The V call is TRBV15, the J call TRBJ1-6, with 8 positions matching TRBD1. J gave up 7 bases and V 3 bases, and 5 bases lay outside the gene matches. The CDR3 has 15 residues. Germline V gene lookup returns CDR1 LNHNV and CDR2 YYDKDF (reference sequence). DNA of the CDR3: TGTGCCACCAGCAGGACAGGGGCTCGGAATTCACCCCTCCACTTT. Its protein is CATSRTGARNSPLHF.

This clonotype has at least ten counts. Here the CDR3 reads CASSPDSGEQFF. DNA of the CDR3: TGTGCCAGCAGCCCGGACAGTGGGGAGCAGTTCTTC. The chain recombines TRBV5-5 with TRBJ2-1; TRBD1 is a possible D gene (6 bases). CDR1 and CDR2 from the germline V gene are SGHKS and YYEKEE (reference sequence). CDR3 length: 12 amino acids. V was trimmed by 4 bases and J by 10 bases, leaving 12 bases between them.

This clonotype was seen ten or more times. The V gene is TRBV6-2 or TRBV6-3, the J gene TRBJ2-5, with unresolved D. This CDR3 is built from 14 residues. Deletions cut 0 bases from V and 1 base from J, with 6 bases between. Germline lookup yields CDR1 MNHEY and CDR2 SVGEGT. The CDR3 sequence: CASSYSDLQETQYF. CDR3 bases: TGTGCCAGCAGTTACTCGGACCTCCAAGAGACCCAGTACTTC.

This clonotype was observed many times. The rearrangement links TRBV5-1 to TRBJ2-7, with 9 bases lining up with TRBD1. The length of the CDR3 is 13 residues. The V segment lost 4 bases and the J segment 3 bases; nucleotides outside the gene matches: 2. The germline CDR1 and CDR2 sequences are SGHRS and YFSETQ. Here the CDR3 reads CASSDRGSYEQYF. The CDR3 region has the DNA TGCGCCAGCAGCGACAGGGGGAGCTACGAGCAGTACTTC.

There are many counts of this clonotype. The chain links TRBV29-1 to TRBJ2-5; D tentatively fits TRBD1 or TRBD2 (6 bases each). The V gene's germline CDR1 is SQVTM and CDR2 ANQGSEA. V lost 1 base and J 5 bases, leaving 14 bases between the germline ends. This CDR3 comprises 14 residues. For the CDR3, the DNA is TGCAGCGTTGAAGGGGGGCTAGCGAGGGAGACCCAGTACTTC. Its protein is CSVEGGLARETQYF.

This clonotype has at least ten counts. The chain couples TRBV9 to TRBJ2-5, with 8 bases identical to TRBD1. The CDR3 runs 14 residues. Unmatched junction bases numbered 5, after V lost 3 bases and J lost 4 bases. The germline CDR1 and CDR2 sequences are SGDLS and YYNGEE. CDR3 in amino acids: CASSAGQGGETQYF. In DNA, the CDR3 is TGTGCCAGCAGCGCCGGACAGGGCGGAGAGACCCAGTACTTC.

This clonotype has a count of ten or more. The chain has TRBV12-3 or TRBV12-4 and TRBJ2-3, with D possibly matching TRBD1 (5 bases). Trimming took 10 bases from V and 6 from J, leaving 17 bases between them. There are 13 residues in the CDR3. The CDR3 coding sequence is TGTGCCATCCAGGGCTTCCCCCCGGATACGCAGTATTTT. Protein product: CAIQGFPPDTQYF.

Ten or more counts support this clonotype. The chain uses TRBV20-1 and TRBJ1-6, with 11 bases matching TRBD1. V lost 3 bases and J lost 10; bases outside the gene matches: 5. The CDR3 sequence is 14 residues long. The germline V gene encodes CDR1 DFQATT and CDR2 SNEGSKA (reference sequence). The CDR3 nucleotides are TGCAGTGCTAGGCCGGACAGGGGGCGATCACCCCTCCACTTT. Amino acids: CSARPDRGRSPLHF.

This clonotype was counted at least ten times. This chain joins TRBV9 and TRBJ1-2; the D gene is possibly TRBD1 (6 bases). The germline CDR1 and CDR2 sequences are SGDLS and YYNGEE. The CDR3 totals 14 residues. V lost 6 bases, J lost 6 bases, and 18 bases lay in between. The CDR3 coding sequence is TGTGCCAGCACCGACAACCTCAGGGGTCATGGCTACACCTTC. This sequence encodes CASTDNLRGHGYTF.

This clonotype was found many times. The chain uses TRBV20-1 and TRBJ2-3; the match to TRBD2 covers 9 bases. CDR3 size: 16 residues. V shed 5 bases, J shed 2 bases, and the junction held 11 bases outside the gene matches. Per germline, CDR1 DFQATT and CDR2 SNEGSKA (reference sequence). As DNA, the CDR3 is TGCAGTGCTCAGCGGGGGGCTTCGAACCCCACAGATACGCAGTATTTT. Its protein product is CSAQRGASNPTDTQYF.

This clonotype was found many times. The chain links TRBV5-1 to TRBJ1-6; unclear D gene. The CDR3 is made up of 14 amino acids. The V gene's germline CDR1 is SGHRS and CDR2 YFSETQ. Trimming cost V 1 base and J 8 bases, with 10 bases left between them. The CDR3 spells CASSLMGEDSPLHF. CDR3 DNA: TGCGCCAGCAGCTTGATGGGTGAGGATTCACCCCTCCACTTT.

This clonotype was seen ten or more times. V gene TRBV5-6 combines with J gene TRBJ2-1; 10 nucleotides line up with TRBD2. The V gene's germline CDR1 is SGHDT and CDR2 YYEEEE. The V and J ends lost 0 bases and 7 bases, in that order; junction bases with no gene match: 10. The CDR3 spans 17 residues. The CDR3 nucleotides are TGTGCCAGCAGCTTGGCGGGGATAGCGGGAGGTAGGAATGAGCAGTTCTTC. It specifies CASSLAGIAGGRNEQFF.

This clonotype was counted ten times or more. The rearrangement uses TRBV9 and TRBJ2-5; D gene uncertain. CDR1 and CDR2 from the germline V gene are SGDLS and YYNGEE. V lost 0 bases, J lost 2 bases, and 8 bases lay in between. The CDR3 runs to 14 residues. The chain's CDR3 is CASSVGWGQETQYF. Here the CDR3 DNA reads TGTGCCAGCAGCGTAGGATGGGGACAAGAGACCCAGTACTTC.

This clonotype appeared many times. The chain links TRBV6-5 to TRBJ1-3; D gene ambiguous. Trimming left V 2 bases short and J 0 bases short, with 11 bases between. The germline CDR1 and CDR2 sequences are MNHEY and SVGAGI. This CDR3 region has 16 residues. Written as DNA, the CDR3 is TGTGCCAGCAGTTACGCGATGGGCTCCTCTGGAAACACCATATATTTT. It translates to CASSYAMGSSGNTIYF.

There are a few counts of this clonotype. The chain combines TRBV19 with TRBJ2-1; TRBD2 might be the D (5 bases). Germline CDR1 is LNHDA and CDR2 is SQIVND (reference sequence). CDR3 length equals 15 residues. V lost 0 bases and J 2 bases, leaving 8 bases between the germline ends. The CDR3 nucleotides are TGTGCCAGTAGTATAGATCAACTAGCCTACAATGAGCAGTTCTTC. Translated, it gives CASSIDQLAYNEQFF.

Many counts were recorded for this clonotype. J is TRBJ2-7 and V is TRBV20-1; 10 bases agree with TRBD1. From germline, CDR1 is DFQATT and CDR2 SNEGSKA (reference sequence). This CDR3 is built from 14 residues. The V segment lost 6 bases and the J segment 2 bases; nucleotides outside the gene matches: 7. The CDR3 reads CSASTGTGAYEQYF. Here the CDR3 DNA reads TGCAGTGCAAGTACCGGGACAGGGGCCTACGAGCAGTACTTC.

This clonotype was found many times. The chain's CDR3 is CASSYGLFSTDTQYF. CDR3 bases: TGCGCCAGCAGCTATGGACTATTCAGCACAGATACGCAGTATTTT. The J gene is TRBJ2-3, the V gene TRBV5-1; TRBD2 might be the D (6 bases). Germline V gene sequence: CDR1 SGHRS, CDR2 YFSETQ. Deletions cut 3 bases from V and 0 bases from J, with 11 bases between. This CDR3 spans 15 amino acids. Using reference TRBV5-1 and TRBJ2-3 for the parts outside the CDR3, the full variable domain is KAGVTQTPRYLIKTRGQQVTLSCSPISGHRSVSWYQQTPGQGLQFLFEYFSETQRNKGNFPGRFSGRQFSNSRSEMNVSTLELGDSALYLCASSYGLFSTDTQYFGPGTRLTVL.

This clonotype appeared a few times. In DNA form, the CDR3 reads TGTGCCAGCAGCTTTTTCCCCACGGGAGAGAACACCGGGGAGCTGTTTTTT. It codes for CASSFFPTGENTGELFF. The V call is TRBV7-9, the J call TRBJ2-2; D possibly corresponds to TRBD2 (6 bases). V gave up 3 bases and J gave up 1 base, with 15 bases separating them. This CDR3 has 17 amino acids. Germline V gene sequence: CDR1 SEHNR, CDR2 FQNEAQ (reference sequence). The complete variable domain, with remaining parts taken from reference TRBV7-9 and TRBJ2-2, reads DTGVSQNPRHKITKRGQNVTFRCDPISEHNRLYWYRQTLGQGPEFLTYFQNEAQLEKSRLLSDRFSAERPKGSFSTLEIQRTEQGDSAMYLCASSFFPTGENTGELFFGEGSRLTVL.

This clonotype was seen ten or more times. The V gene is TRBV20-1, the J gene TRBJ2-3; 12 positions agree with TRBD2. CDR3 length: 13 amino acids. Germline V lookup: CDR1 DFQATT, CDR2 SNEGSKA (reference sequence). Trimming cost V 3 bases and J 5 bases; bases outside gene matches: 0. DNA of the CDR3: TGCAGTGCTAGGACTAGCGGGAGAGATACGCAGTATTTT. Amino acid sequence: CSARTSGRDTQYF.